Presented here are 30 T cell receptor beta chains from one specimen sequenced in a study of cytomegalovirus exposure and HLA in healthy donors. Produced via immunoSEQ multiplex PCR; TCRdb's table is partial and in-frame only. The table records more than 120,000 clones, over 80% of them present only once. Material for sequencing was PBMCs. Receptors originate from a man between 18 and 35 years old in good health and CMV-seropositive.

The chain combines TRBV6-5 with TRBJ1-4; D not certain. Per the germline V gene, CDR1 is MNHEY and CDR2 is SVGAGI. Trimming left V 10 bases short and J 4 bases short, with 4 bases between. CDR3 length equals 10 residues. The CDR3 DNA is TGTGCCACCTTTAATGAAAAACTGTTTTTT. Translated: CATFNEKLFF.

The gene calls are TRBV28 and TRBJ1-1; maybe TRBD1 (5 bases). V lost 8 bases and J 0 bases, leaving 13 bases between the germline ends. CDR1 MDHEN and CDR2 SYDVKM come from the germline V gene. This CDR3 is built from 14 residues. The CDR3 DNA follows: TGTGCCAGCTGGGGGGTTGAAGTGAACACTGAAGCTTTCTTT. It is translated as CASWGVEVNTEAFF.

The chain carries TRBV27 and TRBJ2-2; D perhaps matches TRBD1 (6 bases). This CDR3 region has 15 residues. Trimming stripped 5 bases from V and 4 bases from J, with 14 bases between. Germline V gene lookup returns CDR1 MNHEY and CDR2 SMNVEV (reference sequence). This CDR3 is CASSVQGRGTGELFF. The CDR3 DNA follows: TGTGCCAGCAGTGTTCAGGGGAGAGGCACCGGGGAGCTGTTTTTT.

The chain recombines TRBV18 with TRBJ2-1; 13 nucleotides line up with TRBD2. This CDR3 spans 16 amino acids. In germline, CDR1 is KGHSH, CDR2 LQKENI. V gave up 1 base and J gave up 7 bases; unmatched junction bases: 4. The CDR3 DNA sequence: TGTGCCAGCTCACCACAAAGGACTAGCGGGAGAAATGAGCAGTTCTTC. It encodes CASSPQRTSGRNEQFF.

V gene TRBV5-6 combines with J gene TRBJ2-7, with 9 positions matching TRBD1. The CDR3 totals 14 residues. Germline trimming cut 6 bases from V and 6 bases from J; bases unmatched to any gene: 10. CDR1 is SGHDT, CDR2 YYEEEE, per germline. The CDR3 reads CASILRDRVLEQYF. The CDR3 nucleotides are TGTGCCAGCATTCTCCGGGACAGGGTCCTCGAGCAGTACTTC.

The chain links TRBV13 to TRBJ2-7; no clear D. This CDR3 has 13 amino acids. V lost 0 bases, J lost 2 bases, and 5 bases lay in between. Germline V lookup: CDR1 PRHDT, CDR2 FYEKMQ (reference sequence). CDR3: CASSLGSAYEQYF. The CDR3 coding sequence is TGTGCCAGCAGCTTAGGGTCAGCCTACGAGCAGTACTTC.

The chain couples TRBV9 to TRBJ2-3, with 10 bases matching TRBD2. The CDR3 sequence is 16 residues long. The germline CDR1 and CDR2 sequences are SGDLS and YYNGEE. After removal of 1 base from V and 9 bases from J, the junction contained 11 bases not matched to a gene. The CDR3 sequence is CASSVQAGGQWGTQYF. The CDR3 nucleotides are TGTGCCAGCAGCGTACAAGCGGGGGGGCAGTGGGGAACGCAGTATTTT.

The V gene is TRBV6-6, the J gene TRBJ2-7; 8 bases fit TRBD2. Germline V gene sequence: CDR1 MNHNY, CDR2 SVGAGI (reference sequence). Trimming removed 4 bases from V and 4 bases from J; junction bases left unmatched: 6. The CDR3 sequence is 14 residues long. In DNA form, the CDR3 reads TGTGCCAGCAGTTCGTCGGGAGGGGTATACGAGCAGTACTTC. This translates into CASSSSGGVYEQYF.

This rearrangement joins TRBV5-4 to TRBJ2-4; TRBD2 matches at 15 bases. The CDR3 runs 17 residues. V shed 4 bases, J shed 3 bases, and the junction held 5 bases outside the gene matches. CDR1 is SGHNT, CDR2 YYREEE, per germline (reference sequence). The CDR3 DNA reads as TGTGCCAGCAGCCTTGGACTAGCGGGAGGGAGCAAAAACATTCAGTACTTC. Amino acids: CASSLGLAGGSKNIQYF.

Notes on this clone: The sample holds other DNA sequences that translate to the same CDR3. V is TRBV18 and J is TRBJ1-5; possible D gene TRBD1, 6 bases. Germline V gene lookup returns CDR1 KGHSH and CDR2 LQKENI. CDR3 length: 14 amino acids. The V gene lost 5 bases and the J gene lost 2 bases, with 10 bases spanning the gap. The CDR3 is CASSTGGGNQPQHF. The CDR3 bases are TGTGCCAGCTCAACGGGGGGCGGCAATCAGCCCCAGCATTTT. The full variable domain, rest sourced from reference TRBV18 and TRBJ1-5, is NAGVMQNPRHLVRRRGQEARLRCSPMKGHSHVYWYRQLPEEGLKFMVYLQKENIIDESGMPKERFSAEFPKEGPSILRIQQVVRGDSAAYFCASSTGGGNQPQHFGDGTRLSIL.

The V call is TRBV4-1, the J call TRBJ2-1; perhaps TRBD1 as D (6 bases). The CDR3 spans 18 residues. CDR1 and CDR2 from the germline V gene are MGHRA and YSYEKL. V gave up 2 bases and J gave up 0 bases, with 17 bases separating them. The CDR3 DNA reads as TGCGCCAGCAGCCAACAAACCCGGACAGCCAGCTCCTACAATGAGCAGTTCTTC. Amino acid sequence: CASSQQTRTASSYNEQFF.

The rearrangement links TRBV28 to TRBJ2-4; D ambiguous. Germline V gene sequence: CDR1 MDHEN, CDR2 SYDVKM. CDR3 size: 14 residues. The V end lost 5 bases, the J end lost 7 bases, and 15 bases lay between the germline ends. The CDR3 protein is CASSQRGSINIQYF. CDR3 bases: TGTGCCAGCAGTCAGAGAGGATCCATTAACATTCAGTACTTC.

This clone was detected once. The V gene is TRBV5-1, the J gene TRBJ2-7; possible D gene TRBD2, 6 bases. CDR1 is SGHRS, CDR2 YFSETQ, per germline. The CDR3 covers 14 residues. V was shortened by 5 bases and J by 2 bases, with 14 bases between the two germline ends. This CDR3 reads CASSLGTSTYEQYF. The CDR3 region has the DNA TGCGCCAGCAGTCTGGGGACTTCCACCTACGAGCAGTACTTC.

V gene TRBV28 combines with J gene TRBJ1-1, with 12 positions matching TRBD1. In germline, CDR1 is MDHEN, CDR2 SYDVKM. The ends lost 10 bases at V and 3 bases at J; junction bases unmatched: 9. The CDR3 length is 15 residues. The CDR3 nucleotides read TGTGCCAACCCCGGGACAGGGGGCAGCGACACTGAAGCTTTCTTT. This gives the protein CANPGTGGSDTEAFF. Full variable domain (rest looked up from reference TRBV28 and TRBJ1-1): DVKVTQSSRYLVKRTGEKVFLECVQDMDHENMFWYRQDPGLGLRLIYFSYDVKMKEKGDIPEGYSVSREKKERFSLILESASTNQTSMYLCANPGTGGSDTEAFFGQGTRLTVV.

This rearrangement joins TRBV11-2 to TRBJ2-7; 7 bases are a match to TRBD2. The V and J ends lost 1 base and 2 bases, in that order; junction bases with no gene match: 8. Germline V CDR1 and CDR2: SGHAT, FQNNGV. The CDR3 sequence is 16 residues long. CDR3 residues: CASSLGAGVSPYEQYF. The CDR3 DNA is TGTGCCAGCAGCTTAGGGGCGGGGGTGTCCCCCTACGAGCAGTACTTC.

This chain uses TRBV27 with TRBJ2-7; the D gene is possibly TRBD2 (6 bases). Trimming took 3 bases from V and 3 from J, leaving 12 bases between them. CDR1 and CDR2 from the germline V gene are MNHEY and SMNVEV (reference sequence). This CDR3 has 14 amino acids. Here the CDR3 DNA reads TGTGCCAGCAGTTTCGGAGGGATACTCTACGAGCAGTACTTC. Translation: CASSFGGILYEQYF.

This chain uses TRBV28 with TRBJ1-6; 7 bases map to TRBD1. In germline, CDR1 is MDHEN, CDR2 SYDVKM. This CDR3 region has 18 residues. The junction had 17 bases not matched to a gene; V was cut back by 2 bases and J by 10 bases. The CDR3 nucleotides read TGTGCCAGCAGTTTAAAGGGGGTCCGACAGGGCAGAAGATCACCCCTCCACTTT. It yields the protein CASSLKGVRQGRRSPLHF.

V usage is TRBV2 and J usage is TRBJ1-5; D is undetermined. Between the trimmed V and J ends, which lost 4 bases and 0 bases, there was a span of 7 bases. Germline assignment: CDR1 SNHLY and CDR2 FYNNEI. This CDR3 spans 14 amino acids. CDR3 amino acids: CASSGAFSNQPQHF. CDR3 DNA: TGTGCCAGCAGTGGGGCATTTAGCAATCAGCCCCAGCATTTT.

This chain links TRBV27 with TRBJ1-1; tentative D call: TRBD1 (5 bases). From germline, CDR1 is MNHEY and CDR2 SMNVEV (reference sequence). The CDR3 covers 14 residues. The V and J ends lost 4 bases and 5 bases respectively, with 14 bases between them. CDR3 sequence: CASSSDSEGTEAFF. CDR3 DNA sequence: TGTGCCAGCAGTTCGGACTCGGAGGGGACTGAAGCTTTCTTT.

V and J are TRBV6-1 and TRBJ2-2, with 7 bases aligning to TRBD1. The CDR3 is 16 residues long. Germline lookup yields CDR1 MNHNS and CDR2 SASEGT. V was pared by 1 base and J by 7 bases, with 9 bases of the junction left unmatched. CDR3 sequence reads: CASSEVRTGQGGELFF. CDR3 nucleotides: TGTGCCAGCAGTGAAGTCAGGACAGGTCAGGGCGGGGAGCTGTTTTTT.

The chain is built from TRBV27 and TRBJ1-6, with TRBD1 as a possible D gene (6 bases). This CDR3 is 16 amino acids long. Trimming left V 7 bases short and J 4 bases short, with 17 bases between. Germline loops: CDR1 MNHEY, CDR2 SMNVEV (reference sequence). CDR3 DNA: TGTGCCAGCACCCCTCAGGGGCAGATTTATAATTCACCCCTCCACTTT. Protein product: CASTPQGQIYNSPLHF.

The J gene is TRBJ1-1, the V gene TRBV13; D gene uncertain. Germline lookup yields CDR1 PRHDT and CDR2 FYEKMQ (reference sequence). V gave up 1 base and J gave up 2 bases, with 8 bases separating them. The CDR3 runs 14 residues. CDR3: CASSLVAVNTEAFF. The CDR3, as DNA: TGTGCCAGCAGCTTAGTGGCAGTTAACACTGAAGCTTTCTTT.

V gene TRBV30 combines with J gene TRBJ2-3, with D perhaps TRBD2 (5 bases). The ends were cut back, 2 bases at V and 6 bases at J, with 9 bases in the middle. The CDR3 spans 12 residues. Germline lookup yields CDR1 GTSNPN and CDR2 SVGIG (reference sequence). Written as DNA, the CDR3 is TGTGCCTGGAGTTTATCGGGGGATACGCAGTATTTT. This translates into CAWSLSGDTQYF.

This rearrangement joins TRBV28 to TRBJ1-2; 7 bases align to TRBD1. The ends lost 3 bases at V and 5 bases at J; junction bases unmatched: 6. This CDR3 is built from 14 residues. Looked up from germline, CDR1 is MDHEN and CDR2 is SYDVKM. CDR3 in DNA: TGTGCCAGCAGTTTGACAGGGTCATCATATGGCTACACCTTC. Encoded protein: CASSLTGSSYGYTF.

J is TRBJ2-1 and V is TRBV5-1; tentative D call: TRBD2 (6 bases). The CDR3 contains 14 residues. The germline V gene has CDR1 SGHRS and CDR2 YFSETQ. The V end lost 3 bases, the J end lost 8 bases, and 15 bases lay between the germline ends. DNA for the CDR3: TGCGCCAGCAGCTCGCGGAGCTCGGGGGATGAGCAGTTCTTC. It specifies CASSSRSSGDEQFF.

This chain links TRBV6-4 with TRBJ1-1; D not certain. V lost 2 bases and J 1 base, leaving 8 bases between the germline ends. This CDR3 region has 14 residues. CDR1 MRHNA and CDR2 SNTAGT come from the germline V gene. The CDR3 here is CASSDTLRNTEAFF. The CDR3 DNA reads as TGTGCCAGCAGTGACACGCTTAGGAACACTGAAGCTTTCTTT.

Only one count was recorded for this clone. The chain combines TRBV7-8 with TRBJ1-2; D possibly corresponds to TRBD1 (5 bases). The CDR3 is 13 amino acids. The germline V and J ends were trimmed by 2 bases and 6 bases, with 10 bases remaining between them. Germline V lookup: CDR1 SGHVS, CDR2 FQNEAQ. DNA of the CDR3: TGTGCCAGCAGCTTACGGAGGGACGATGGCTACACCTTC. It translates to CASSLRRDDGYTF.

The chain uses TRBV13 and TRBJ2-1; TRBD2 matches at 8 bases. The trim removed 2 bases at V and 2 bases at J, leaving 2 bases unmatched. This CDR3 is built from 15 residues. Germline V CDR1 and CDR2: PRHDT, FYEKMQ (reference sequence). The CDR3 bases are TGTGCCAGCAGCTTATTAGCGGGGCCCTACAATGAGCAGTTCTTC. Translated: CASSLLAGPYNEQFF.

The chain joins TRBV11-2 to TRBJ1-1; 10 nucleotides align to TRBD1. The CDR3 consists of 13 residues. Germline V CDR1 and CDR2: SGHAT, FQNNGV. V dropped 5 bases and J dropped 5; count of bases not matched to a gene: 2. The CDR3 DNA is TGTGCCAGCAGCGCGGGACAGGGGACTGAAGCTTTCTTT. Its protein is CASSAGQGTEAFF.

The chain employs TRBV5-1 and TRBJ2-3; 15 nucleotides agree with TRBD2. The CDR3 sequence is 17 residues long. After removal of 4 bases from V and 5 bases from J, the junction contained 8 bases not matched to a gene. Germline CDR1 reads SGHRS; CDR2 reads YFSETQ. CDR3 coding DNA: TGCGCCAGCAGCCAGGGACTAGCGGGGGGCCTTGGAGATACGCAGTATTTT. It encodes CASSQGLAGGLGDTQYF.